A single sample gave rise to the 13 T cell receptor beta chains below, sequenced in a study of CD8 T cells in ankylosing spondylitis. MiXCR, applied by TCRdb to the 5' RACE reads, yields one record per CDR3 protein. The table includes hundreds of thousands of distinct CDR3 sequences, approximately 8.4% detected once. The sequenced sample was blood, either unsorted or a sorted T cell fraction (not recorded which). The receptors shown here come from a female donor with ankylosing spondylitis or in good health (not recorded which).

In this sample, this clonotype turned up many times. The rearrangement uses TRBV2 and TRBJ1-1; 8 positions match TRBD1. CDR1 SNHLY and CDR2 FYNNEI come from the germline V gene. Trimming took 4 bases from V and 11 from J; bases not matched to a gene: 12. This CDR3 comprises 14 residues. The CDR3 loop is CASSGGPGGDAAFF. The CDR3 bases are TGTGCCAGCAGTGGGGGTCCAGGGGGCGACGCGGCTTTCTTT.

This clonotype was counted many times. The chain couples TRBV7-2 to TRBJ2-2, with D possibly TRBD2 on 6 matching bases. The CDR3 extends over 15 amino acids. The ends were cut back, 1 base at V and 4 bases at J, with 10 bases in the middle. CDR1 and CDR2 from the germline V gene are SGHTA and FQGNSA. The DNA of the CDR3 is TGTGCCAGCAGCTTAGAGGGACTGGGCACCGGGGAGCTGTTTTTT. Protein: CASSLEGLGTGELFF.

This clonotype was detected ten times or more. The chain carries TRBV7-2 and TRBJ2-4; D unresolved. V dropped 5 bases and J dropped 0 bases, with 14 bases sitting between them. From germline, CDR1 is SGHTA and CDR2 FQGNSA. CDR3 length equals 16 residues. The CDR3 DNA is TGTGCCAGCAGCGAACGACGTCTTGAAGCCAAAAACATTCAGTACTTC. Its protein is CASSERRLEAKNIQYF.

This clonotype came up many times. This sequence joins TRBV7-9 and TRBJ2-7; no definite D call. This CDR3 has 14 residues. Germline CDR1 and CDR2: SEHNR and FQNEAQ (reference sequence). Trimming removed 5 bases from V and 5 bases from J, with 16 bases in between. CDR3 sequence: CASSPTLGGNEQYF. The CDR3 DNA is TGTGCCAGCAGCCCCACTCTAGGTGGGAACGAGCAGTACTTC.

The rearrangement joins TRBV28 to TRBJ1-5, with D unclear. The V end was cut by 9 bases, the J end by 7 bases, with 19 bases between. The CDR3 loop spans 14 amino acids. The germline V gene encodes CDR1 MDHEN and CDR2 SYDVKM. CDR3 DNA: TGTGCCAGTAGATGCCCTCAAGAAGGCCAGCCCCAGCATTTT. Residues: CASRCPQEGQPQHF.

This clonotype was picked up many times. The J gene is TRBJ2-7, the V gene TRBV6-1, with 7 nucleotides matching TRBD1. Germline V gene data show CDR1 as MNHNS and CDR2 as SASEGT. The CDR3 loop spans 13 amino acids. V lost 7 bases, J lost 2 bases, and 5 bases stayed unmatched. The DNA of the CDR3 is TGTGCCAGCACCCGACAGGGACCCTACGAGCAGTACTTC. Translated, it gives CASTRQGPYEQYF.

This clonotype was recorded at least ten times. This chain connects TRBV7-9 to TRBJ1-1, with 7 bases fitting TRBD1. This CDR3 contains 16 residues. V lost 0 bases and J lost 0; bases outside the gene matches: 4. The V gene's germline CDR1 is SEHNR and CDR2 FQNEAQ (reference sequence). The CDR3, as DNA: TGTGCCAGCAGCTTAGCTAGAGGGGGCGTGAACACTGAAGCTTTCTTT. The encoded protein is CASSLARGGVNTEAFF.

This chain uses TRBV11-3 with TRBJ2-1; a possible D gene is TRBD2 (6 bases). V was cut by 5 bases and J by 10 bases, with 15 bases left in between. The CDR3 loop spans 13 amino acids. Germline CDR1 and CDR2: SGHNT and YENEEA. The CDR3 bases are TGTGCCAGCAGCGCCGGGACTGGGACCGAGCAGTTCTTC. Its protein is CASSAGTGTEQFF.

This clonotype came up many times. CDR3 loop: CASSQGAPGQIYNEQFF. DNA for the CDR3: TGCGCCAGCAGCCAAGGGGCACCGGGACAGATATACAATGAGCAGTTCTTC. V is TRBV4-3 and J is TRBJ2-1; TRBD1 matches 7 bases. The ends lost 1 base at V and 4 bases at J; junction bases unmatched: 10. CDR3 size: 17 residues. Per the germline V gene, CDR1 is LGHNA and CDR2 is YSLEER.

Concerning this clonotype: This clone may be a read error of a much larger clone one base away. The rearrangement joins TRBV19 to TRBJ2-1, with 10 nucleotides matching TRBD1. The CDR3 loop spans 19 amino acids. Germline CDR1 and CDR2: LNHDA and SQIVND (reference sequence). The CDR3 region is CVSSIEGQGQWRPDNEQFF. In DNA form, the CDR3 reads TGTGTCAGTAGTATAGAGGGACAGGGGCAGTGGCGGCCTGACAATGAGCAGTTCTTC.

In its sample, this clonotype was seen many times. J is TRBJ1-6 and V is TRBV30; 10 nucleotides align to TRBD1. CDR3 length: 16 amino acids. The germline V gene encodes CDR1 GTSNPN and CDR2 SVGIG (reference sequence). J was trimmed by 7 bases and V by 2 bases; bases with no gene match: 8. This chain's CDR3 is CAWSPRTGGNNSPLHF. For the CDR3, the DNA is TGTGCCTGGAGTCCCCGGACAGGGGGAAACAATTCACCCCTCCACTTT.

This clonotype occurred many times. The V call is TRBV20-1, the J call TRBJ1-4, with 9 bases matching TRBD1. Germline CDR1 is DFQATT and CDR2 is SNEGSKA (reference sequence). V dropped 5 bases and J dropped 8; count of bases not matched to a gene: 9. The CDR3 runs 14 residues. Written as DNA, the CDR3 is TGCAGTGCTCCGCGACAGGGGGATATGGAAAAACTGTTTTTT. This codes for CSAPRQGDMEKLFF.

This chain links TRBV27 with TRBJ2-7; no clear D gene. CDR3 length: 13 amino acids. V lost 7 bases, J lost 1 base, and 11 bases lay in between. The germline V gene has CDR1 MNHEY and CDR2 SMNVEV (reference sequence). The CDR3 coding sequence is TGTGCCAGCAAAGGGTTTGCGTCCTACGAGCAGTACTTC. It specifies CASKGFASYEQYF.